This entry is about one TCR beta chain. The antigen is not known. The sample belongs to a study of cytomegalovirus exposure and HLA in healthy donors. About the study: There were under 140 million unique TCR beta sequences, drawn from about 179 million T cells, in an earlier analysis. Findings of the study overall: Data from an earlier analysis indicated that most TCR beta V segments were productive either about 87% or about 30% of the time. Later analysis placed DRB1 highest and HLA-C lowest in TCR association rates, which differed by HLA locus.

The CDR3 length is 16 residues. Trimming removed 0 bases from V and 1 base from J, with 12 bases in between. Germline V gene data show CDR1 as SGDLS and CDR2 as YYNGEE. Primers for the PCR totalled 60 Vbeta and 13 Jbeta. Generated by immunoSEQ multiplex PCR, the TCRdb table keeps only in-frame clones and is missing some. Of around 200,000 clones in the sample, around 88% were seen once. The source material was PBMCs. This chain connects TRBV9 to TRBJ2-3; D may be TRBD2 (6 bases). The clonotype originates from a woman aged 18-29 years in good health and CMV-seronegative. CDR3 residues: CASSVGGGTGTDTQYF. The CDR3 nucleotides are TGTGCCAGCAGCGTAGGTGGCGGGACTGGCACAGATACGCAGTATTTT.